The 27 T cell receptor beta chains presented below share a single source sample, sequenced in a study of blood T cells in healthy people across ages. Using a J-beta primer mix together with a sample-barcoded 5' primer, a second PCR was run for roughly 7 to 12 cycles. TCRdb analysed the 5' RACE reads with MiXCR anew, one entry per CDR3 protein. The sample has 600,000 to 850,000 distinct CDR3 sequences; 20% to 30% are singletons. Separately, the same data were catalogued under a study of T cells of mothers and their children.

The sample taken for sequencing was blood. The receptors shown here come from a boy aged 5-17 years in good health.

This chain uses TRBV7-6 with TRBJ2-7; D gene uncertain. Between the trimmed V and J ends, which lost 1 base and 0 bases, there was a span of 7 bases. The CDR3 totals 14 residues. Germline V gene sequence: CDR1 SGHVS, CDR2 FNYEAQ. CDR3 DNA: TGTGCCAGCAGCTTAGTGTCCAGCTCCTACGAGCAGTACTTC. Translated: CASSLVSSSYEQYF.

Turning to this clonotype: The junction departs from the called germline gene at one end, perhaps through a read error. The genes are TRBV4-3 and TRBJ2-7; TRBD2 might be the D (5 bases). The CDR3 totals 13 residues. CDR1 is LGHNA and CDR2 is YSLEER in the germline V gene. This CDR3 is CAQDRGVPLVCFF. CDR3 sequence (DNA): TGCGCCCAGGACCGGGGTGTTCCTCTTGTGTGTTTCTTC.

The chain joins TRBV15 to TRBJ1-5; D is undetermined. The CDR3 contains 17 residues. Germline loops: CDR1 LNHNV, CDR2 YYDKDF (reference sequence). Trimming shortened V by 0 bases and J by 4 bases, and 16 bases separated the two germline ends. CDR3 sequence: CATSRDSMGLENQPQHF. Written as DNA, the CDR3 is TGTGCCACCAGCAGAGATTCTATGGGCCTGGAGAATCAGCCCCAGCATTTT.

This clonotype was counted between two and nine times. The rearrangement joins TRBV7-8 to TRBJ1-5; 9 nucleotides agree with TRBD1. V was pared by 8 bases and J by 1 base, with 0 bases of the junction left unmatched. The CDR3 contains 13 residues. Germline CDR1 and CDR2: SGHVS and FQNEAQ. The CDR3 DNA reads TGTGCCAGCGGGACAGGGAGCAATCAGCCCCAGCATTTT. Translating it yields CASGTGSNQPQHF. Complete variable domain (other parts from reference TRBV7-8 and TRBJ1-5): GAGVSQSPRYKVAKRGQDVALRCDPISGHVSLFWYQQALGQGPEFLTYFQNEAQLDKSGLPSDRFFAERPEGSVSTLKIQRTQQEDSAVYLCASGTGSNQPQHFGDGTRLSIL.

This clonotype has ten or more counts. The chain employs TRBV28 and TRBJ2-5; 7 bases map to TRBD2. Looked up from germline, CDR1 is MDHEN and CDR2 is SYDVKM. The CDR3 totals 13 residues. The V and J ends lost 3 bases and 5 bases, in that order; junction bases with no gene match: 3. The CDR3 protein is CASSFGAGETQYF. The CDR3 DNA reads TGTGCCAGCAGTTTTGGAGCGGGGGAGACCCAGTACTTC.

The rearrangement uses TRBV4-1 and TRBJ2-5; 7 nucleotides match TRBD1. Germline-derived CDR1 and CDR2 are MGHRA and YSYEKL. After removal of 1 base from V and 5 bases from J, the junction contained 10 bases not matched to a gene. The CDR3 runs to 16 residues. CDR3 residues: CASSQAPDTGAETQYF. The CDR3 coding sequence is TGCGCCAGCAGCCAAGCCCCCGACACAGGGGCGGAGACCCAGTACTTC.

On this clonotype itself: The germline gene is not matched at one end of the junction; a read error may be the cause. V is TRBV12-3 or TRBV12-4 and J is TRBJ2-7, with TRBD1 matching over 8 bases. CDR3 length: 12 amino acids. In nucleotides, the CDR3 is TGTGCCAGCAGCCATGGACAGGGTCTCGCGAACTTC. Amino acids: CASSHGQGLANF.

This rearrangement joins TRBV10-3 to TRBJ2-1, with 8 bases lining up with TRBD2. The germline V gene encodes CDR1 ENHRY and CDR2 SYGVKD. This CDR3 spans 14 amino acids. The V and J ends lost 2 bases and 4 bases, in that order; junction bases with no gene match: 1. Here the CDR3 reads CAISESGSYNEQFF. The DNA of the CDR3 is TGTGCCATCAGTGAGAGCGGGAGTTACAATGAGCAGTTCTTC.

In regard to this clonotype: Being one base from a much bigger clone, this may be a read error. The gene calls are TRBV6-5 and TRBJ1-2, with D possibly being TRBD1 (6 bases). In germline, CDR1 is MNHEY, CDR2 SVGAGI. CDR3 length equals 12 residues. The V end was cut by 6 bases, the J end by 6 bases, with 11 bases between. The CDR3: CASRPGGDGYTF. The CDR3 nucleotides read TGTGCCAGCAGACCGGGGGGCGATGGCTACACCTTC.

Remarks on this clonotype: A read error may account for a junction end that differs from germline. The V and J genes are TRBV25-1 and TRBJ2-1; D gene uncertain. Looked up from germline, CDR1 is MGHDK and CDR2 is SYGVNS. This CDR3 has 16 amino acids. The CDR3 coding sequence is TGTGCCAGCATTGAATATTTTCCGAGCTCCTACAATGAGCAGTTCTTC. Residues: CASIEYFPSSYNEQFF.

This clonotype has a handful of counts. The CDR3 coding sequence is TGTGCCAGCAGGACGCGGGAGGCGAGGGAGACCCAGTACTTC. It specifies CASRTREARETQYF. This chain connects TRBV28 to TRBJ2-5, with 8 bases lining up with TRBD2. V lost 6 bases and J lost 5; bases outside the gene matches: 8. Germline CDR1 is MDHEN and CDR2 is SYDVKM. This CDR3 contains 14 residues. Looking up the rest from reference TRBV28 and TRBJ2-5 gives the full variable domain: DVKVTQSSRYLVKRTGEKVFLECVQDMDHENMFWYRQDPGLGLRLIYFSYDVKMKEKGDIPEGYSVSREKKERFSLILESASTNQTSMYLCASRTREARETQYFGPGTRLLVL.

A few counts support this clonotype. The chain carries TRBV29-1 and TRBJ1-2; D gene ambiguous. The CDR3 is made up of 13 amino acids. Germline CDR1 reads SQVTM; CDR2 reads ANQGSEA. The V end lost 6 bases, the J end lost 3 bases, and 14 bases lay between the germline ends. CDR3 in DNA: TGCAGCGTAGAGGACTACACTTACTATGGCTACACCTTC. It specifies CSVEDYTYYGYTF.

This clonotype was counted between two and nine times. The chain couples TRBV7-9 to TRBJ2-1, with 8 bases matching TRBD1. Germline trimming cut 5 bases from V and 4 bases from J; bases unmatched to any gene: 10. There are 16 residues in the CDR3. Per germline, CDR1 SEHNR and CDR2 FQNEAQ (reference sequence). CDR3 DNA: TGTGCCAGCAGCCCCATCCGGACAGGGACGTACAATGAGCAGTTCTTC. Translation: CASSPIRTGTYNEQFF.

The V call is TRBV24-1, the J call TRBJ2-7, with 7 bases lining up with TRBD1. CDR1 and CDR2 (germline): KGHDR, SFDVKD. This CDR3 is built from 15 residues. V lost 9 bases to trimming and J lost 0 bases; unmatched junction nucleotides: 10. The CDR3 loop is CATPHTGQISYEQYF. The CDR3 bases are TGTGCCACCCCGCACACGGGACAGATCTCCTACGAGCAGTACTTC.

The V and J genes are TRBV29-1 and TRBJ1-1, with D possibly matching TRBD1 (6 bases). CDR1 and CDR2 from the germline V gene are SQVTM and ANQGSEA. The V end was cut by 4 bases, the J end by 7 bases, with 19 bases between. This CDR3 is built from 14 residues. The DNA of the CDR3 is TGCAGCGTTGTCGGGGGGCAGGATAACGTTGAAGCTTTCTTT. Translation gives CSVVGGQDNVEAFF. Full variable domain (remainder filled in from reference TRBV29-1 and TRBJ1-1): SAVISQKPSRDICQRGTSLTIQCQVDSQVTMMFWYRQQPGQSLTLIATANQGSEATYESGFVIDKFPISRPNLTFSTLTVSNMSPEDSSIYLCSVVGGQDNVEAFFGQGTRLTVV.

This clonotype has only a few counts. The V and J genes are TRBV6-5 and TRBJ2-7; TRBD2 matches 7 bases. Germline lookup yields CDR1 MNHEY and CDR2 SVGAGI. There are 20 residues in the CDR3. V lost 2 bases, J lost 3 bases, and 22 bases stayed unmatched. This CDR3 reads CASSYPRTPFDTGGNYEQYF. The CDR3, as DNA: TGTGCCAGCAGTTACCCAAGAACGCCTTTTGACACGGGAGGCAACTACGAGCAGTACTTC.

On this clonotype: At one end, the junction sequence differs from germline, possibly due to a read error. The CDR3 spells CASSMGTVYQEAQYF. The CDR3 DNA reads TGTGCCAGTAGTATGGGGACAGTGTACCAAGAGGCCCAGTACTTC. The chain combines TRBV19 with TRBJ2-5; 7 bases are a match to TRBD1. This CDR3 is 15 amino acids long. The germline gives CDR1 LNHDA, CDR2 SQIVND (reference sequence).

The genes are TRBV11-2 and TRBJ2-1; D is undetermined. V was trimmed by 5 bases and J by 0 bases, leaving 14 bases between them. Germline lookup yields CDR1 SGHAT and CDR2 FQNNGV. This CDR3 is built from 16 residues. The CDR3 region has the DNA TGTGCCAGCAGCCCGGCCCAACCGAGCTCCTACAATGAGCAGTTCTTC. This translates into CASSPAQPSSYNEQFF.

This clonotype has a handful of counts. This rearrangement joins TRBV7-3 to TRBJ2-3; D call uncertain. CDR1 is SGHTA and CDR2 is FQGTGA in the germline V gene. Trimming removed 6 bases from V and 6 bases from J, with 10 bases in between. This CDR3 is 12 amino acids long. CDR3 sequence: CASSSRGDTQYF. The CDR3 DNA is TGTGCCAGCAGTTCTCGTGGGGATACGCAGTATTTT.

The rearrangement links TRBV29-1 to TRBJ2-1; no definite D call. TRBJ2-7 explains the end of the DNA better; the J call may be wrong. Germline V gene lookup returns CDR1 SQVTM and CDR2 ANQGSEA. The CDR3 is made up of 12 amino acids. DNA of the CDR3: TGCAGCGTTGAAGATCCCTACTACGAGCAGTACTTC. Protein sequence: CSVEDPYYEQYF.

Here the CDR3 reads CASSSSSGEETQYF. The CDR3 DNA is TGTGCCAGCAGCTCCTCTAGCGGGGAAGAGACCCAGTACTTC. This chain joins TRBV7-6 and TRBJ2-5, with 9 bases identical to TRBD2. In germline, CDR1 is SGHVS, CDR2 FNYEAQ. J gave up 3 bases and V 4 bases, and 3 bases lay outside the gene matches. The CDR3 length is 14 residues. Using reference TRBV7-6 and TRBJ2-5 for the parts outside the CDR3, the full variable domain is GAGVSQSPRYKVTKRGQDVALRCDPISGHVSLYWYRQALGQGPEFLTYFNYEAQQDKSGLPNDRFSAERPEGSISTLTIQRTEQRDSAMYRCASSSSSGEETQYFGPGTRLLVL.

The V and J genes are TRBV27 and TRBJ2-7, with 7 bases matching TRBD1. Trimming removed 4 bases from V and 11 bases from J; junction bases left unmatched: 14. CDR1 is MNHEY, CDR2 SMNVEV, per germline (reference sequence). This CDR3 has 14 amino acids. CDR3 bases: TGTGCCAGCAGTTATAATCCCCGGACAGGCATCGAGTACTTC. Protein: CASSYNPRTGIEYF.

J is TRBJ2-7 and V is TRBV7-9, with 9 bases identical to TRBD1. The germline V gene has CDR1 SEHNR and CDR2 FQNEAQ (reference sequence). The J segment lost 5 bases and the V segment lost 5 bases, leaving 7 bases of the junction unmatched. The CDR3 is made up of 14 amino acids. The CDR3 is CASSTGTGNDEQYF. CDR3 DNA sequence: TGTGCCAGCAGCACCGGGACAGGGAATGACGAGCAGTACTTC.

In this sample, this clonotype turned up once. J is TRBJ2-1 and V is TRBV6-5; 10 nucleotides agree with TRBD1. Germline CDR1 and CDR2: MNHEY and SVGAGI. J gave up 6 bases and V 6 bases, and 11 bases lay outside the gene matches. CDR3 length equals 16 residues. Here the CDR3 reads CASRRFLGTGVNEQFF. CDR3 DNA: TGTGCCAGCAGAAGATTCTTGGGGACAGGGGTCAATGAGCAGTTCTTC.

This chain links TRBV29-1 with TRBJ2-5; 8 bases align to TRBD2. The V gene end was trimmed by 3 bases and the J gene end by 5 bases; junction bases not matched to a gene: 5. CDR1 is SQVTM, CDR2 ANQGSEA, per germline. This CDR3 has 13 residues. In DNA, the CDR3 is TGCAGCGTTGACGGGGGGGGCCGTGAGACCCAGTACTTC. It specifies CSVDGGGRETQYF.

This clonotype turned up a few times. The chain employs TRBV23-1 and TRBJ2-5; TRBD1 matches at 7 bases. TRBV23-1 is treated as an ORF (open reading frame) with a function not yet certain. The CDR3 length is 11 residues. With 8 bases clipped from V and 4 bases from J, the junction kept 1 base outside the gene matches. CDR3 nucleotide sequence: TGCGCCAGCGACAGGGCAGAGACCCAGTACTTC. Translating it yields CASDRAETQYF.

This clonotype appeared a few times. This rearrangement joins TRBV9 to TRBJ2-7, with D perhaps being TRBD1 or TRBD2 (5 bases each). The CDR3 extends over 14 amino acids. In germline, CDR1 is SGDLS, CDR2 YYNGEE. Trimming stripped 6 bases from V and 0 bases from J, with 13 bases between. DNA for the CDR3: TGTGCCAGCAACTCCGGGACGGACTCCTACGAGCAGTACTTC. Amino acids: CASNSGTDSYEQYF.